A selection of T cell receptor beta chains follows, all from one sample in a study of T cells in localized non-small cell lung cancer. The table came from immunoSEQ multiplex PCR; TCRdb's copy has only in-frame clones and leaves some out. In the table there are 1,500 to 2,000 clones, about 24% of which are singletons. The material was normal lung tissue next to the tumor, obtained before any cancer treatment. The receptors come from a female donor of 60 years or more with stage II lung adenocarcinoma. The CDR3 runs from the conserved cysteine through the conserved F or W. Each record gives: J gene, V gene, CDR3 protein.

TRBJ1-4 TRBV9 CASSVEVNEKLFF
TRBJ2-7 TRBV27 CASRPAAAYEQYF
TRBJ1-2 TRBV5-1 CASSPSVAENGYTF
TRBJ2-4 TRBV6-8 CASSEDEARSRSIQYF
TRBJ2-7 TRBV6-8 CASSETGDISYEQYF
TRBJ1-1 TRBV6-8 CASRGTGNTEAFF
TRBJ2-1 TRBV30 CAWSAGLHYNEQFF
TRBJ2-7 TRBV30 CAWGSDSNYEQYF
TRBJ2-1 TRBV28 CASRYRATYNEQFF
TRBJ2-7 TRBV11-3 CASSSGSTSYEQYF
TRBJ1-4 TRBV11-3 CASSPGGGGLADEKLFF
TRBJ2-1 TRBV6-8 CASSGYDGGGQFF
TRBJ2-7 TRBV19 CASSGGREAYEQYF
TRBJ1-2 TRBV5-1 CASSPGHTANYGYTF
TRBJ1-1 TRBV19 CASSIVGLRGEAFF
TRBJ2-2 TRBV6-8 CASSYGGNTGELFF
TRBJ1-2 TRBV28 CASSLGGGEYGYTF
TRBJ1-5 TRBV28 CASSPRGENSNQPQHF
TRBJ1-4 TRBV6-8 CASSSRVGEKLFF
TRBJ2-7 TRBV19 CASSMRREGYEQYF
TRBJ2-3 TRBV6-8 CASSYGPDTQYF
TRBJ1-2 TRBV19 CASSIGGGNYGYTF
TRBJ2-7 TRBV28 CASLKGVRSYEQYF
TRBJ2-5 TRBV28 CASSSVGSGHQETQYF
TRBJ1-2 TRBV28 CASSSGQGNYGYTF
TRBJ2-7 TRBV6-8 CASSYSADYEQYF
TRBJ2-2 TRBV28 CASSFLAGGHTGELFF
TRBJ2-2 TRBV18 CASSPPNGELFF
TRBJ1-4 TRBV28 CASRDRAGKLFF
TRBJ1-1 TRBV19 CASAKTGGNTEAFF
TRBJ2-1 TRBV28 CASSFLTSGNEQFF
TRBJ1-4 TRBV11-3 CASSLGLGWRDEKLFF
TRBJ2-3 TRBV14 CASSQKGYASTDTQYF
TRBJ1-2 TRBV5-1 CASSLAGTPSGYTF
TRBJ2-7 TRBV6-8 CASSTEGSGAYEQYF
TRBJ2-2 TRBV7-6 CASSPPQKRLGTGELFF
TRBJ1-2 TRBV6-8 CASSPRARATEGYTF
TRBJ2-1 TRBV11-3 CASSLRAGDNEQFF
TRBJ1-4 TRBV5-1 CASSLGGKNEKLFF
TRBJ1-2 TRBV30 CAWGFNYGYTF
TRBJ1-1 TRBV5-8 CASSSGPNTEAFF
TRBJ2-2 TRBV28 CASSYGGNTGELFF
TRBJ2-2 TRBV10-2 CASSDRGVGNTGELFF
TRBJ2-3 TRBV18 CASSRAGLASDTQYF
TRBJ2-7 TRBV11-3 CASSFLLGTAYEQYF
TRBJ1-4 TRBV28 CASSPHRDGDEKLFF
TRBJ2-1 TRBV7-2 CASSRSGSGGNISYNEQFF
TRBJ2-1 TRBV18 CASSPDPASASSYNEQFF
TRBJ1-1 TRBV6-8 CASSYSRQQAEAFF
TRBJ2-1 TRBV9 CASSEGGWEQFF
TRBJ1-1 TRBV30 CAWRGDRWTEAFF
TRBJ1-1 TRBV25-1 CASRGQGRTEAFF
TRBJ1-5 TRBV2 CASTKTGNSNQPQHF
TRBJ2-5 TRBV19 CASTYGQGREETQYF
TRBJ1-5 TRBV19 CASSSRTGLGNQPQHF